The clone carrying this T cell receptor (beta chain) has a count of ten or more. Its antigen is not known. The CDR3 end is not reached by the read, which stops 3 residues before it; the germline J gene fills it in. The entry originates in a study of T cell clonality in common variable immunodeficiency. Study conclusions and caveats: Shared TCRbeta clones were fewer between CVID subjects than controls. In common variable immunodeficiency, TCR beta chains reportedly carried fewer deletions and N-nucleotide insertions. Authors noted CVID clonality's cause needs subpopulation repertoire sequencing.

The CDR3 runs to 13 residues. V shed 4 bases, J shed 7 bases, and the junction held 7 bases outside the gene matches. Germline V CDR1 and CDR2: SGHNT, YYREEE (reference sequence). TCRdb's copy holds only in-frame clones and misses some; the assay was immunoSEQ multiplex PCR. The record shows roughly 42,000 clones for this sample, with no singletons present. The V call is TRBV5-4, the J call TRBJ1-1; 7 bases agree with TRBD1. The specimen sequenced was peripheral blood mononuclear cells. This TCR was sampled from a person between 18 and 69 years old in good health. The CDR3 reads CASSQTGDLEAFF. CDR3 DNA (partial): TGTGCCAGCAGCCAAACAGGGGACCTTGAA.